The clone carrying this T cell receptor beta chain was counted at least ten times. Its target is not known. The sample is drawn from a study of Graves' ophthalmopathy and Graves' hyperthyroidism. Study information: Where ophthalmopathy was absent within 18 months of follow-up, hyperthyroidism was stable. Study-level results: Detected in blood as well were most expanded thyroid clonotypes with frequency above 0.001. Ophthalmopathy progression was predicted by the model at less than 71% sensitivity and approximately 72% specificity. In separating ophthalmopathy from stable hyperthyroidism, a 13-signature model achieved nearly 90% sensitivity and over 80% specificity.

From germline, CDR1 is LNHDA and CDR2 SQIVND (reference sequence). The germline V and J ends were trimmed by 6 bases and 1 base, with 12 bases remaining between them. This CDR3 spans 14 amino acids. RNA transcripts served as template for amplifying TCR beta CDR3 sequences. Scientists carried out first-round RT-PCR using HTBI primers and then a second-round multiplex PCR. TCRdb itself ran the multiplex PCR reads through MiXCR, one entry per CDR3 protein. The sample carries around 1,200,000 distinct CDR3 sequences, about 38% recorded once. The gene calls are TRBV19 and TRBJ1-1; TRBD1 might be the D (5 bases). The sample taken for sequencing was peripheral blood or thyroid tissue (not recorded which). This sequence was found in an adult man with Graves' hyperthyroidism. This CDR3 is CASRGESKNTEAFF. The DNA of the CDR3 is TGTGCCAGTAGGGGGGAGTCGAAGAACACTGAAGCTTTCTTT.